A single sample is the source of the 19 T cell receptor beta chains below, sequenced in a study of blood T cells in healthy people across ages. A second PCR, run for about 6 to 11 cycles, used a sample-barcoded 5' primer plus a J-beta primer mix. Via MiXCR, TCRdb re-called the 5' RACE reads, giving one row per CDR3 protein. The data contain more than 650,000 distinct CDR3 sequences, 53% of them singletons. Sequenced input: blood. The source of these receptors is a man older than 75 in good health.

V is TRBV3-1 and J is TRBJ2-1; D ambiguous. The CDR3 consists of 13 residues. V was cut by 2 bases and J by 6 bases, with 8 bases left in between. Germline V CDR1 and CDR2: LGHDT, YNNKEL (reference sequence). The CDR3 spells CASSQPASNEQFF. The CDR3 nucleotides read TGTGCCAGCAGCCAACCCGCCTCCAATGAGCAGTTCTTC.

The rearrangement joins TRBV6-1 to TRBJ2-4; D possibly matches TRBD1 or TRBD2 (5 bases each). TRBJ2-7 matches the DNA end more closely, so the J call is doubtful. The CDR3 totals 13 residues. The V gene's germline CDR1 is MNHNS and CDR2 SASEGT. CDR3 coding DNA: TGTGCCAGCAGTGAACCCAGGGAGTACGAGCAGTACTTC. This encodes CASSEPREYEQYF.

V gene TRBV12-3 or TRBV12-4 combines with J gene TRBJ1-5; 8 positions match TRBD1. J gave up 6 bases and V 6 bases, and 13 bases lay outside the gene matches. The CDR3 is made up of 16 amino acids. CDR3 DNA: TGTGCCAGCAGCTCCGAGGGGACAGGTTGGGGTCAGCCCCAGCATTTT. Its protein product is CASSSEGTGWGQPQHF.

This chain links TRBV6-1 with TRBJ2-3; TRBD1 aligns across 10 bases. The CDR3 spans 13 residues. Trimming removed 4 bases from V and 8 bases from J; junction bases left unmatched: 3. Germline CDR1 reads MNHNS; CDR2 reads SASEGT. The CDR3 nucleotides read TGTGCCAGCAGTGGGACAGGGGGAAGTACGCAGTATTTT. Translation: CASSGTGGSTQYF.

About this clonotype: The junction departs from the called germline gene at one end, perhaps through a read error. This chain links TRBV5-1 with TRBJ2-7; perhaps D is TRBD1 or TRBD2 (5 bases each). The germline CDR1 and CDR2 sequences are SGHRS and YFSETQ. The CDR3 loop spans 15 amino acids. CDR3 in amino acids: CASSLIGAPTYEQYF. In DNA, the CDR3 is TGCGCCAGTAGCTTGATCGGGGCCCCCACCTACGAGCAGTACTTC.

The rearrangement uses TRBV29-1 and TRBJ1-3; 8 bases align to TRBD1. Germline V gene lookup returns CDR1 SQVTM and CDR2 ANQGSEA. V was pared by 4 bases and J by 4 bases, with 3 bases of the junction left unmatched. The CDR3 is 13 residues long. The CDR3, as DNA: TGCAGCGTTGTACAGGGGGTCGGAAACACCATATATTTT. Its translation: CSVVQGVGNTIYF.

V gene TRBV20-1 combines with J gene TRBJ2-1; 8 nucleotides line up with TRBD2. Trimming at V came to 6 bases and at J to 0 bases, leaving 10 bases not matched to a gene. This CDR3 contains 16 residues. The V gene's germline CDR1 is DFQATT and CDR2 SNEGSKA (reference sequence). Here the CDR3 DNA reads TGCAGTGCGCCCGGACTAGCTCAGAGCTCCTACAATGAGCAGTTCTTC. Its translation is CSAPGLAQSSYNEQFF.

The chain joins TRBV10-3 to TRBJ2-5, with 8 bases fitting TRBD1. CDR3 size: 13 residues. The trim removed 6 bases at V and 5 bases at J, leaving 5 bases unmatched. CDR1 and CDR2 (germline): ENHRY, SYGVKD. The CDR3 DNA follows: TGTGCCATCAGCAGGGGGCTAGGGGAGACCCAGTACTTC. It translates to CAISRGLGETQYF.

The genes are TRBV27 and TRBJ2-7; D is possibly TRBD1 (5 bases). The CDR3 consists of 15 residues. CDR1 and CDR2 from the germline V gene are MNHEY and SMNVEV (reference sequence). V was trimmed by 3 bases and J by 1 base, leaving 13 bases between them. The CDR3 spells CASSFWSQGSYEQYF. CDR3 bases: TGTGCCAGCAGTTTCTGGAGTCAGGGTTCCTACGAGCAGTACTTC.

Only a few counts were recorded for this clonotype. The CDR3, as DNA: TGCAGTGCTAGAGACGTTAAGTTGGGGACACTCGATAGCAATCAGCCCCAGCATTTT. Its protein is CSARDVKLGTLDSNQPQHF. V and J are TRBV20-1 and TRBJ1-5; the D gene is possibly TRBD1 (6 bases). V lost 0 bases to trimming and J lost 0 bases, with 21 bases between them. The length of the CDR3 is 19 residues. Per germline, CDR1 DFQATT and CDR2 SNEGSKA (reference sequence).

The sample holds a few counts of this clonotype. The CDR3 sequence: CASTADEHRYAYF. The DNA of the CDR3 is TGTGCCAGCACCGCCGACGAGCACAGATACGCGTATTTT. This sequence joins TRBV2 and TRBJ2-3; D is undetermined. The V and J ends lost 7 bases and 14 bases respectively, with 22 bases between them. Germline lookup yields CDR1 SNHLY and CDR2 FYNNEI. CDR3 length: 13 amino acids.

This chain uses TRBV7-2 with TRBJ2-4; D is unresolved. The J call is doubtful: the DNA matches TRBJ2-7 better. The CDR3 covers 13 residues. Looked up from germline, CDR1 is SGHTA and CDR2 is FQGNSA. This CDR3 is CASSSTNPHEQYF. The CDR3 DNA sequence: TGTGCCAGCAGCTCTACAAATCCCCACGAGCAGTACTTC.

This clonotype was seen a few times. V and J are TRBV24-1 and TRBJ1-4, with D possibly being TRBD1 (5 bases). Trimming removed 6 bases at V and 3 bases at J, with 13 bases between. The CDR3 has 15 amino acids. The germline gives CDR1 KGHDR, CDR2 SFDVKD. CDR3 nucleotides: TGTGCCACCAGTCAAGCCGGGGCCTCTAATGAAAAACTGTTTTTT. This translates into CATSQAGASNEKLFF.

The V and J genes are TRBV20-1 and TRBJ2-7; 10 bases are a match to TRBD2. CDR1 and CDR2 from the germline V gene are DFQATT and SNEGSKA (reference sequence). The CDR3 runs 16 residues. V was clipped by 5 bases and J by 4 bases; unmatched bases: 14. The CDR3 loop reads CSALTWASGRRYEQYF. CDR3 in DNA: TGCAGTGCTCTCACCTGGGCTAGCGGGAGACGGTACGAGCAGTACTTC.

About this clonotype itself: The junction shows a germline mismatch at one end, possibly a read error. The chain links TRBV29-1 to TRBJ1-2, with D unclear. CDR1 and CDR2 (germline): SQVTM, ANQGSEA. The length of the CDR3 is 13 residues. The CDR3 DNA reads TGCAGCGTTGAAGAAACATGGAACTATGGCCACACCTTC. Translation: CSVEETWNYGHTF.

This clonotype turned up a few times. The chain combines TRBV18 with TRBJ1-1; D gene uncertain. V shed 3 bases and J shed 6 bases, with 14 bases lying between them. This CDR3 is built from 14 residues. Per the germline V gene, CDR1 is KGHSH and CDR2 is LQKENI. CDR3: CASSPFSDPAEAFF. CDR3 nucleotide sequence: TGTGCCAGCTCACCCTTCTCAGACCCGGCTGAAGCTTTCTTT.

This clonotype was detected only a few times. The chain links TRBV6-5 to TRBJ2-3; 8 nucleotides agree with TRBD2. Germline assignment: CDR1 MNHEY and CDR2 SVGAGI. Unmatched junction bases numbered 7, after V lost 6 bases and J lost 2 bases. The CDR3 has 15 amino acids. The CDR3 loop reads CASSLLAETTDTQYF. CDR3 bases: TGTGCCAGCAGCCTACTAGCGGAAACCACAGATACGCAGTATTTT.

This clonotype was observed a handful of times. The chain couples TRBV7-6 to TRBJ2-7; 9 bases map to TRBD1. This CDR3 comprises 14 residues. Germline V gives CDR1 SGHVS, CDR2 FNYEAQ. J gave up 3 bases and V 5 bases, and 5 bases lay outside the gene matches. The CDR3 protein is CASSLRQGDYEQYF. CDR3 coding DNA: TGTGCCAGCAGCCTCCGACAGGGGGACTACGAGCAGTACTTC.

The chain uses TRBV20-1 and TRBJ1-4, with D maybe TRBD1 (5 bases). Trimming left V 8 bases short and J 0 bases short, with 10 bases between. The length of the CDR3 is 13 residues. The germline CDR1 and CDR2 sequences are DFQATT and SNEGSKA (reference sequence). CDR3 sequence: CSTTGSTNEKLFF. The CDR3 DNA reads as TGCAGTACCACAGGCTCAACTAATGAAAAACTGTTTTTT.